This T cell receptor (beta chain) stems from a study of identical twins. Findings and caveats of the study: Among out-of-frame alpha sequences shared by twins, low generation probability occurred in excess. Out-of-frame beta sequences exhibited a weaker degree of excess twin sharing. Clonotypes of the beta chain that were abundant in cord blood carried fewer insertions (memory repertoires showed none).

CDR3 size: 16 residues. Losses at the gene ends were 5 bases for V and 0 bases for J; bases not matched to a gene: 7. Germline assignment: CDR1 SGHRS and CDR2 YFSETQ. Via MiXCR, TCRdb re-called the 5' RACE reads, giving one row per CDR3 protein. Of some 590,000 distinct CDR3 sequences in the sample, roughly 9.9% were seen once. Comments on this clonotype: Its specificity is unknown.

These data also featured in a second study, about yellow fever vaccine responses in identical twins.

The sequencing sample was made of PBMCs. The receptor was isolated from a young woman in good health. The chain is built from TRBV5-1 and TRBJ2-7, with 11 bases lining up with TRBD2. The CDR3 DNA follows: TGCGCCAGCAGATACACTAGCGGGGGCATCTCCTACGAGCAGTACTTC. This sequence encodes CASRYTSGGISYEQYF.